The rows below give T cell receptor beta chains drawn from one sample of a study of T cells in Graves' hyperthyroidism and ophthalmopathy. TCRdb analysed the multiplex PCR reads with MiXCR anew, one entry per CDR3 protein. The table lists some 320,000 distinct CDR3 sequences, roughly an eighth of them singletons. Sequencing input: blood. The receptors come from a woman in her forties with Graves' ophthalmopathy. The CDR3 runs from the conserved cysteine through the conserved F or W. The D gene is left open where the match is weak. Only some rows state a clone size, as once, few, many or a class for expanded clones.

J: TRBJ2-1; V: TRBV11-2; D: -; size: few; DNA: TGTGCCAGCAGCTTAGATTGGACGGGGTACAATGAGCAGTTCTTC; CDR3: CASSLDWTGYNEQFF
J: TRBJ1-5; V: TRBV27; D: TRBD1; size: -; DNA: TGTGCCAGCAAAACAGGGGGCGAGGGCAATCAGCCCCAGCATTTT; CDR3: CASKTGGEGNQPQHF
J: TRBJ1-4; V: TRBV6-1; D: -; size: many; DNA: TGTGCCAGCAGACAACGCTTTGACCAGAGCGTGAATGAAAAACTGTTTTTT; CDR3: CASRQRFDQSVNEKLFF
J: TRBJ2-7; V: TRBV20-1; D: -; size: -; DNA: TGCAGTGCTAGAGATAGCATGGCGGGACGTACCTACGAGCAGTACTTC; CDR3: CSARDSMAGRTYEQYF
J: TRBJ1-2; V: TRBV28; D: -; size: many; DNA: TGTGCCAGCAGTCTAATCGCAGGGATCCTTAACTATGGCTACACCTTC; CDR3: CASSLIAGILNYGYTF
J: TRBJ1-2; V: TRBV2; D: -; size: few; DNA: TGTGCCAGCAGTGATGGCGGCTTCTATGGCTACGCCTTC; CDR3: CASSDGGFYGYAF
J: TRBJ2-7; V: TRBV6-1; D: -; size: many; DNA: TGTGCCAGCAGTGAGGGCTTTCACGAGCAGTACTTC; CDR3: CASSEGFHEQYF
J: TRBJ2-6; V: TRBV6-1; D: -; size: -; DNA: TGTGCCAGCAGTGTCTCCGGGGCAGGGTACTCTGGGGCCAACGTCCTGACTTTC; CDR3: CASSVSGAGYSGANVLTF
J: TRBJ2-1; V: TRBV5-1; D: TRBD1; size: -; DNA: TGCGCCAGCAGCTCCCGGGACAGGGCAGTCAATGAGCAGTTCTTC; CDR3: CASSSRDRAVNEQFF
J: TRBJ1-1; V: TRBV19; D: -; size: -; DNA: TGTGCCAGTACCCCCCCGGGGATCAGCACTGAAGCTTTCTTT; CDR3: CASTPPGISTEAFF
J: TRBJ1-1; V: TRBV5-1; D: -; size: -; DNA: TGCGCCAGCAGCTCTCAGAACACTGAAGCTTTCTTT; CDR3: CASSSQNTEAFF
J: TRBJ1-4; V: TRBV12-3/TRBV12-4; D: -; size: many; DNA: TGTGCCAGCACCCCGGGGGGAGTTCGTGAAAAACTGTTTTTT; CDR3: CASTPGGVREKLFF
J: TRBJ1-1; V: TRBV6-1; D: TRBD1; size: few; DNA: TGTGCCAGCACTAAGCGACAGGGTCGAGAATTGAACACTGAAGCTTTCTTT; CDR3: CASTKRQGRELNTEAFF
J: TRBJ2-2; V: TRBV6-5; D: -; size: many; DNA: TGTGCCAGCAGTTACGAGGGGGGGGTAATCACCGGGGAGCTGTTTTTT; CDR3: CASSYEGGVITGELFF
J: TRBJ2-1; V: TRBV29-1; D: TRBD2; size: -; DNA: TGCAGCGTTGACGGTATCAGCGGGGCGAGCTCCTACAATGAGCAGTTCTTC; CDR3: CSVDGISGASSYNEQFF
J: TRBJ2-1; V: TRBV2; D: TRBD2; size: -; DNA: TGTGCCAGCAGTAGGTGGACTAGCGGGTCCTACAATGAGCAGTTCTTC; CDR3: CASSRWTSGSYNEQFF
J: TRBJ2-5; V: TRBV4-1; D: TRBD1; size: -; DNA: TGCGCCAGCAGCCAAGACAGCTTGGACAGGGGGCAAGTAGGCTATCAAGAGACCCAGTACTTC; CDR3: CASSQDSLDRGQVGYQETQYF
J: TRBJ1-5; V: TRBV7-9; D: -; size: many; DNA: TGTGCCAGCAAACTGGGAGATCAGCCCCAGCATTTT; CDR3: CASKLGDQPQHF
J: TRBJ1-3; V: TRBV11-2; D: TRBD1; size: many; DNA: TGTGCCAGCAGCTTGTCCCCGGGACAGGGCCCTGGAAACACCATATATTTT; CDR3: CASSLSPGQGPGNTIYF
J: TRBJ1-2; V: TRBV6-1; D: TRBD1; size: many; DNA: TGTGCCAGCAGGGCGGGACAGTTGAACTATGGCTACACCTTC; CDR3: CASRAGQLNYGYTF
J: TRBJ1-4; V: TRBV27; D: TRBD1; size: many; DNA: TGTGCCAGCAGAACAGGGGGTCTAAATGAAAAACTGTTTTTT; CDR3: CASRTGGLNEKLFF
J: TRBJ2-5; V: TRBV6-1; D: -; size: many; DNA: TGTGCCAGCAAGTGGCAGCAAGAGACCCAGTACTTC; CDR3: CASKWQQETQYF
J: TRBJ2-7; V: TRBV12-3/TRBV12-4; D: -; size: many; DNA: TGTGCCAGCAGTCCCGGTTCGGACTACGAGCAGTACTTC; CDR3: CASSPGSDYEQYF
J: TRBJ2-1; V: TRBV20-1; D: TRBD2; size: many; DNA: TGCAGTGCTAGAGCAGGGACTAGCGGGGTCTCCTACAATGAGCAGTTCTTC; CDR3: CSARAGTSGVSYNEQFF
J: TRBJ2-7; V: TRBV2; D: -; size: -; DNA: TGTGCCAGCATGCCGGGGGCGCCTTCCTACGAGCAGTACTTC; CDR3: CASMPGAPSYEQYF
J: TRBJ2-7; V: TRBV7-9; D: -; size: -; DNA: TGTGCCAGCAGCTTTGCGGGGCGGGGCTACGAGCAGTACTTC; CDR3: CASSFAGRGYEQYF
J: TRBJ2-2; V: TRBV2; D: TRBD1; size: many; DNA: TGTGCCAGCAGTGTCGAGCAGGGGGCCGGGGAGCTGTTTTTT; CDR3: CASSVEQGAGELFF
J: TRBJ1-6; V: TRBV2; D: -; size: many; DNA: TGTGCCAGCAGTGAATTTACGGGTGGTTCACCCCTCCACTTT; CDR3: CASSEFTGGSPLHF
J: TRBJ1-4; V: TRBV19; D: -; size: many; DNA: TGTGCCAGTAGTGACCCACTGGCAACTAATGAAAAACTGTTTTTT; CDR3: CASSDPLATNEKLFF
J: TRBJ1-2; V: TRBV12-3/TRBV12-4; D: -; size: many; DNA: TGTGCCAGCAGTTTGTCCACCCGAATAGGAGGACTCTATGGCTACACCTTC; CDR3: CASSLSTRIGGLYGYTF
J: TRBJ2-3; V: TRBV18; D: -; size: many; DNA: TGTGCCAGCTCACCTGTACGGGATACGCAGTATTTT; CDR3: CASSPVRDTQYF
J: TRBJ2-7; V: TRBV28; D: -; size: -; DNA: TGTGCCAGCAGTTACTGGTCAGCCTACGAGCAGTACTTC; CDR3: CASSYWSAYEQYF
J: TRBJ2-3; V: TRBV6-1; D: -; size: many; DNA: TGTGCCAGCAGTGTGGTGACGGATACGCAGTATTTT; CDR3: CASSVVTDTQYF
J: TRBJ1-1; V: TRBV12-3/TRBV12-4; D: TRBD1; size: few; DNA: TGTGCCAGCAGGAGCCGGGACAGGGGGCCCGGTGAAGCTTTCTTT; CDR3: CASRSRDRGPGEAFF
J: TRBJ2-5; V: TRBV29-1; D: TRBD2; size: -; DNA: TGCAGCGGGAGCGGGAGGTCCCAAGAGACCCAGTACTTC; CDR3: CSGSGRSQETQYF